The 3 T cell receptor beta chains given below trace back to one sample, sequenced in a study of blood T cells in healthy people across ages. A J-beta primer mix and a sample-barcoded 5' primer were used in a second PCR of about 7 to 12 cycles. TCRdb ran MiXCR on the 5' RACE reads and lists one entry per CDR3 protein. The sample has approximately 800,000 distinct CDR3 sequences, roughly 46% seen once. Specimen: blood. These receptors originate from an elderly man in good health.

CDR3 residues: CSATRNQETQYF. The CDR3 DNA is TGCAGTGCCACGAGAAACCAAGAGACCCAGTACTTC. This chain connects TRBV20-1 to TRBJ2-5; the D is unclear. The CDR3 runs to 12 residues. Germline V CDR1 and CDR2: DFQATT, SNEGSKA (reference sequence). The V gene lost 6 bases and the J gene lost 0 bases, with 8 bases spanning the gap.

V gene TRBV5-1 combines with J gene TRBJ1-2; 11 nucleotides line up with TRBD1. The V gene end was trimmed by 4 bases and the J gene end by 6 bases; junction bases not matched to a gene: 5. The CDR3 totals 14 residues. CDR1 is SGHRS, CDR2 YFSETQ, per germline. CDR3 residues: CASSVRTGGDGYTF. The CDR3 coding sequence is TGCGCCAGCAGCGTGAGGACAGGGGGCGATGGCTACACCTTC.

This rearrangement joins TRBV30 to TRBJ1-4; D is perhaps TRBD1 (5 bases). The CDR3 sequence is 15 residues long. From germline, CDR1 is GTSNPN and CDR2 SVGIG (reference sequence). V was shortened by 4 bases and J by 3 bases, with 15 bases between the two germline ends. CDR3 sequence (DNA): TGTGCCTGGATCACCCCCGGGGGGGCTAATGAAAAACTGTTTTTT. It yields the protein CAWITPGGANEKLFF.